The clone carrying this T cell receptor beta chain was counted a few times. Its antigen remains unidentified. The sample's time point: pretreatment peripheral blood. The sample originates from a study of PD-L1 blockade in urothelial cancer. Findings of the study overall: Larger 3-week expansion of tumor-associated blood clones was seen in durable-benefit patients.

Sequencing was performed with immunoSEQ multiplex PCR; in TCRdb, only in-frame clones are kept and a portion is missing. The sample records about 95,000 clones, roughly 89% being singletons. The V gene end was trimmed by 6 bases and the J gene end by 0 bases; junction bases not matched to a gene: 3. The V gene's germline CDR1 is KGHSH and CDR2 LQKENI. The CDR3 consists of 15 residues. The sample was PBMCs, taken around atezolizumab (anti-PD-L1) treatment. This clonotype was sampled from a man in his 60s with urothelial cancer. The rearrangement links TRBV18 to TRBJ2-5; 11 bases are a match to TRBD2. The CDR3 spells CASSSTSGDQETQYF. In nucleotides, the CDR3 is TGTGCCAGCTCCTCGACTAGCGGGGACCAAGAGACCCAGTACTTC.